The 18 T cell receptor beta chains below come from one sample, sequenced in a study of shared clonotypes between healthy human individuals. TCRdb's table, derived via immunoSEQ multiplex PCR, lists solely in-frame clones and lacks some. The repertoire has more than 2,000,000 clones, approximately 93% of them found once; the top ten carry about 0.37%. The sequenced sample was naive CD4+ T cells from PBMCs. Subset specified: CD45RA+ positively selected. These TCRs come from a man aged 18 to 35 in good health. Some clones in this sample may be carry-over from other donors' samples.

This chain connects TRBV11-3 to TRBJ1-1; 7 bases match TRBD1. After removal of 1 base from V and 2 bases from J, the junction contained 16 bases not matched to a gene. Germline V gene lookup returns CDR1 SGHNT and CDR2 YENEEA. This CDR3 spans 19 amino acids. The CDR3 region has the DNA TGTGCCAGCAGCTTAGTTTTCGGGGGACTGGGACAGTATAACACTGAAGCTTTCTTT. Translation gives CASSLVFGGLGQYNTEAFF.

The chain combines TRBV28 with TRBJ1-2; D unresolved. With 2 bases removed from V and 4 bases from J, the gap between germline ends came to 8 bases. This CDR3 is 13 amino acids long. Germline-derived CDR1 and CDR2 are MDHEN and SYDVKM. Written as DNA, the CDR3 is TGTGCCAGCAGTTTAGGTTCCGCCTATGGCTACACCTTC. Translated, it gives CASSLGSAYGYTF.

V is TRBV19 and J is TRBJ1-1, with D hard to call. Germline CDR1 LNHDA, CDR2 SQIVND (reference sequence). Trimming removed 7 bases at V and 3 bases at J, with 6 bases between. The CDR3 covers 11 residues. In DNA, the CDR3 is TGTGCCAGTATGTGGGACACTGAAGCTTTCTTT. It encodes CASMWDTEAFF.

The rearrangement uses TRBV6-1 and TRBJ1-1; tentatively, D is TRBD1 (5 bases). Between the trimmed V and J ends, which lost 2 bases and 5 bases, there was a span of 15 bases. Per the germline V gene, CDR1 is MNHNS and CDR2 is SASEGT. The CDR3 length is 15 residues. CDR3 bases: TGTGCCAGCAGTGAATCTAGGGTAGGGGATACTGAAGCTTTCTTT. Translated: CASSESRVGDTEAFF.

The chain carries TRBV7-3 and TRBJ1-5; 8 bases are a match to TRBD1. This CDR3 has 15 amino acids. Losses at the gene ends were 5 bases for V and 1 base for J; bases not matched to a gene: 4. CDR1 and CDR2 from the germline V gene are SGHTA and FQGTGA. CDR3 DNA sequence: TGTGCCAGCAGCAGACAGGGGAGGAGCAATCAGCCCCAGCATTTT. It is translated as CASSRQGRSNQPQHF. Full variable domain (remainder filled in from reference TRBV7-3 and TRBJ1-5): GAGVSQTPSNKVTEKGKYVELRCDPISGHTALYWYRQSLGQGPEFLIYFQGTGAADDSGLPNDRFFAVRPEGSVSTLKIQRTERGDSAVYLCASSRQGRSNQPQHFGDGTRLSIL.

The chain links TRBV18 to TRBJ2-5; the match to TRBD2 covers 7 bases. V trimming: 4 bases; J trimming: 5 bases; junction bases outside the gene matches: 10. The germline V gene has CDR1 KGHSH and CDR2 LQKENI. CDR3 length equals 15 residues. This CDR3 reads CASSRAGVWRETQYF. For the CDR3, the DNA is TGTGCCAGCTCACGGGCGGGAGTATGGCGGGAGACCCAGTACTTC.

This chain joins TRBV11-1 and TRBJ2-1; no firm D call. Germline CDR1 reads SGHAT; CDR2 reads FQDESV (reference sequence). CDR3 length equals 13 residues. The V gene lost 1 base and the J gene lost 6 bases, with 7 bases spanning the gap. The CDR3 nucleotides read TGTGCCAGCAGCTTAGGGCAAGTCAATGAGCAGTTCTTC. It encodes CASSLGQVNEQFF.

The V call is TRBV2, the J call TRBJ2-7; D ambiguous. Germline V CDR1 and CDR2: SNHLY, FYNNEI. Trimming shortened V by 8 bases and J by 2 bases, and 10 bases separated the two germline ends. The CDR3 is made up of 12 amino acids. CDR3 coding DNA: TGTGCCAGCTCCTTCTCCCCCTACGAGCAGTACTTC. Translation: CASSFSPYEQYF.

The chain links TRBV4-2 to TRBJ2-3; D might be TRBD2 (5 bases). The CDR3 has 14 residues. With 4 bases removed from V and 3 bases from J, the gap between germline ends came to 11 bases. CDR1 LGHNA and CDR2 YNFKEQ come from the germline V gene. CDR3 DNA: TGTGCCAGCAGCCCGGACGGGAAAACAGATACGCAGTATTTT. Translated, it gives CASSPDGKTDTQYF.

V is TRBV5-4 and J is TRBJ2-1; 10 positions agree with TRBD2. Germline lookup yields CDR1 SGHNT and CDR2 YYREEE (reference sequence). Losses at the gene ends were 4 bases for V and 4 bases for J; bases not matched to a gene: 8. The CDR3 is made up of 16 amino acids. CDR3 in DNA: TGTGCCAGCAGCCTCCGGACTAGCGGAGTGTACAATGAGCAGTTCTTC. Amino acid sequence: CASSLRTSGVYNEQFF.

Regarding this clone: The same CDR3 arises from other DNA sequences in this sample as well. The rearrangement joins TRBV6-5 to TRBJ2-7; D ambiguous. CDR1 and CDR2 from the germline V gene are MNHEY and SVGAGI. The CDR3 spans 12 residues. The V and J ends lost 5 bases and 6 bases respectively, with 11 bases between them. The CDR3 spells CASSRGTREQYF. As DNA, the CDR3 is TGTGCCAGCAGTCGAGGAACACGCGAGCAGTACTTC.

The chain has TRBV4-1 and TRBJ1-2; 9 bases agree with TRBD1. With V trimmed by 2 bases and J by 8 bases, 3 bases remained unmatched. This CDR3 has 13 residues. Per germline, CDR1 MGHRA and CDR2 YSYEKL. CDR3 sequence (DNA): TGCGCCAGCAGCCAACCGGACAGGGGCGGCTACACCTTC. It codes for CASSQPDRGGYTF.

The chain carries TRBV9 and TRBJ2-2; D may be TRBD1 or TRBD2 (5 bases each). Looked up from germline, CDR1 is SGDLS and CDR2 is YYNGEE. The V gene lost 3 bases and the J gene lost 3 bases, with 6 bases spanning the gap. The CDR3 contains 13 residues. The CDR3 spells CASSGDHTGELFF. In DNA, the CDR3 is TGTGCCAGCAGCGGGGACCACACCGGGGAGCTGTTTTTT.

The chain joins TRBV2 to TRBJ2-5; 9 nucleotides match TRBD2. The CDR3 is 15 residues long. Losses at the gene ends were 7 bases for V and 4 bases for J; bases not matched to a gene: 10. Germline values: CDR1 SNHLY, CDR2 FYNNEI. This CDR3 reads CASTLEGSGRETQYF. The CDR3 DNA sequence: TGTGCCAGCACCTTGGAAGGTAGCGGGAGAGAGACCCAGTACTTC.

The chain combines TRBV28 with TRBJ2-2; D assignment may be TRBD1 or TRBD2 (5 bases each). This CDR3 contains 17 residues. Germline CDR1 reads MDHEN; CDR2 reads SYDVKM. Trimming pared 6 bases from V and 5 bases from J, leaving 22 bases between. This CDR3 is CASSLRFGAVGTGELFF. The CDR3 DNA reads as TGTGCCAGCAGCCTACGGTTCGGGGCGGTAGGGACCGGGGAGCTGTTTTTT.

The rearrangement uses TRBV5-4 and TRBJ2-1; D may be TRBD1 (5 bases). V shed 0 bases and J shed 10 bases, with 11 bases lying between them. This CDR3 is 13 amino acids long. CDR1 and CDR2 (germline): SGHNT, YYREEE (reference sequence). The CDR3 DNA reads as TGTGCCAGCAGCTTGGTTGGGTCAGGGGAGCAGTTCTTC. This translates into CASSLVGSGEQFF.

J is TRBJ1-2 and V is TRBV2, with D maybe TRBD1 (6 bases). V was pared by 2 bases and J by 8 bases, with 15 bases between. Germline values: CDR1 SNHLY, CDR2 FYNNEI. CDR3 length: 14 residues. The chain's CDR3 is CASSEQGIGRGYTF. The CDR3 DNA follows: TGTGCCAGCAGTGAACAGGGGATCGGTAGGGGCTACACCTTC.

This clone was recorded once. The chain is built from TRBV20-1 and TRBJ2-7, with D possibly TRBD2 on 6 matching bases. V gave up 5 bases and J gave up 5 bases, with 10 bases separating them. In germline, CDR1 is DFQATT, CDR2 SNEGSKA (reference sequence). The CDR3 covers 11 residues. CDR3 coding DNA: TGCAGTGCTGCTTGGGGGGACGAGCAGTACTTC. Amino acids: CSAAWGDEQYF.